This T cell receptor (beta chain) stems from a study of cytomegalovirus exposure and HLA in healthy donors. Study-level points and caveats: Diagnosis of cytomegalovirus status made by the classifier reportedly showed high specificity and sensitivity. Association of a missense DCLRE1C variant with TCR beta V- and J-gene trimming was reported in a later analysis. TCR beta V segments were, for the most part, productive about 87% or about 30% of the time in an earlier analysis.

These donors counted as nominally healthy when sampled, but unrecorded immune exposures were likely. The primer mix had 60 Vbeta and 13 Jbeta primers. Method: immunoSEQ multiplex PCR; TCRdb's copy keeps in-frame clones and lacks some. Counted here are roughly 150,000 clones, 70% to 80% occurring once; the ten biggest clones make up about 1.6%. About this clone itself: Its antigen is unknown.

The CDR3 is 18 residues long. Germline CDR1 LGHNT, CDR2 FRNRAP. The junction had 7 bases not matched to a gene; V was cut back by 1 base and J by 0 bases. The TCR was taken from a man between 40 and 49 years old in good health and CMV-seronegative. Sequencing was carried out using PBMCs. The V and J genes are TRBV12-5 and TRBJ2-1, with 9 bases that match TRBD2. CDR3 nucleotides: TGTGCTAGTGGTTTGGGAGGACTAGCGCCAAGCTCCTACAATGAGCAGTTCTTC. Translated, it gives CASGLGGLAPSSYNEQFF.